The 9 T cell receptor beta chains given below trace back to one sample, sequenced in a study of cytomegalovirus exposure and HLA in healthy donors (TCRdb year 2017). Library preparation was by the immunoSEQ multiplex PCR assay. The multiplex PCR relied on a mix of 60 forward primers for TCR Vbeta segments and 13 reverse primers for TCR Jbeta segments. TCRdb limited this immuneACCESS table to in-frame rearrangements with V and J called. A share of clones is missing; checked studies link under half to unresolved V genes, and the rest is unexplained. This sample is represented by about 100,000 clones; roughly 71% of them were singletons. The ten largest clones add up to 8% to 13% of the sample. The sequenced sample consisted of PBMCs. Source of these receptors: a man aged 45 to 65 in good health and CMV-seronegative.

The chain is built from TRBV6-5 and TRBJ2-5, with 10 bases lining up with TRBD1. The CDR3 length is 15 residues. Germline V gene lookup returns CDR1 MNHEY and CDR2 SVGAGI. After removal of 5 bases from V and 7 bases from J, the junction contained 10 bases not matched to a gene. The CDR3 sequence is CASSRGGQGHGTQYF. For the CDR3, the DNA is TGTGCCAGCAGTAGAGGGGGACAGGGGCATGGGACCCAGTACTTC.

The CDR3 spells CASSFRRDTQYF. The CDR3 DNA reads TGTGCCAGCAGTTTCAGGAGGGATACGCAGTATTTT. The chain employs TRBV27 and TRBJ2-3, with a tentative D call TRBD2 (5 bases). V was clipped by 3 bases and J by 6 bases, with 7 bases between them. Germline CDR1 and CDR2: MNHEY and SMNVEV (reference sequence). The CDR3 covers 12 residues.

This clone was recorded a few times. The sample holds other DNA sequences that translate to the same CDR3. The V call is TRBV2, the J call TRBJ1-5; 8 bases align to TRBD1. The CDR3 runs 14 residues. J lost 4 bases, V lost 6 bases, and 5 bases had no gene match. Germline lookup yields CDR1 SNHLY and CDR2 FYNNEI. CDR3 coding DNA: TGTGCCAGCAGCGGTCAGGGGGCGAATCAGCCCCAGCATTTT. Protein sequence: CASSGQGANQPQHF.

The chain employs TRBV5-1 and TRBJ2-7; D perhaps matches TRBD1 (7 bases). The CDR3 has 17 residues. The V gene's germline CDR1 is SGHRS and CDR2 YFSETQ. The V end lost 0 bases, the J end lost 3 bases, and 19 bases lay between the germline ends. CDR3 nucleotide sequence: TGCGCCAGCAGCTTGGCCGTGGCGACAGGGAGGAACTACGAGCAGTACTTC. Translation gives CASSLAVATGRNYEQYF.

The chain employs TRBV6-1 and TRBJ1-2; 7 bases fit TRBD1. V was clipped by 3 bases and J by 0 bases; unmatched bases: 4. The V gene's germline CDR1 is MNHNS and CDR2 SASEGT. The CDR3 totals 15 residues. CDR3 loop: CASSDRQGANYGYTF. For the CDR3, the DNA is TGTGCCAGCAGTGACCGACAGGGCGCTAACTATGGCTACACCTTC.

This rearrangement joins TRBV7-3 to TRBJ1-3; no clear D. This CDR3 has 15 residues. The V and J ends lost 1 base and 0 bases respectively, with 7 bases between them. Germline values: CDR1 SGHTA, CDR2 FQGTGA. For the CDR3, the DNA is TGTGCCAGCAGCTTAAGCGGCGGCTCTGGAAACACCATATATTTT. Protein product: CASSLSGGSGNTIYF.

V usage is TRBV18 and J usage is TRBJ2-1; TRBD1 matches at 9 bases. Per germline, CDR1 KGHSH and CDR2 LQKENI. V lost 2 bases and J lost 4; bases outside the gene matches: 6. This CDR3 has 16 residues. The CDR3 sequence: CASSPADRGDYNEQFF. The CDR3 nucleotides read TGTGCCAGCTCACCAGCGGACAGGGGCGATTACAATGAGCAGTTCTTC.

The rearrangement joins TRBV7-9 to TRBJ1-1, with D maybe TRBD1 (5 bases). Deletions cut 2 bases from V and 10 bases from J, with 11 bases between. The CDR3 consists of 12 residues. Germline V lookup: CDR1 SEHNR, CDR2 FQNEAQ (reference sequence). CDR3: CASSLQGYPAFF. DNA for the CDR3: TGTGCCAGCAGCTTACAGGGCTATCCAGCTTTCTTT.

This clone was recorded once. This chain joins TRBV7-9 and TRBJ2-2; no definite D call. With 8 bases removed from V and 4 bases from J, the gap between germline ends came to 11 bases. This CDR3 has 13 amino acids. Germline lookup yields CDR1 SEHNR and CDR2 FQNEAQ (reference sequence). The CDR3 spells CASLLRATGELFF. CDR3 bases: TGTGCCAGCTTACTACGAGCCACCGGGGAGCTGTTTTTT.